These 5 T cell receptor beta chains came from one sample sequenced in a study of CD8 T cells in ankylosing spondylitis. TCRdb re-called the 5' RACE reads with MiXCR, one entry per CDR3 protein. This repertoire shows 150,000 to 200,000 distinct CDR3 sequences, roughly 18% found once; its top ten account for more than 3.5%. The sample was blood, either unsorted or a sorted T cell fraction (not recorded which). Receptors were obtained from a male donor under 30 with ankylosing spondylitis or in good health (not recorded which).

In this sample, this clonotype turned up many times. The CDR3 nucleotides read TGTGCCATCTCTAGTTCAGAAACTGGGACCCAGTACTTC. Translated, it gives CAISSSETGTQYF. This chain connects TRBV10-3 to TRBJ2-5; D gene ambiguous. The germline V gene has CDR1 ENHRY and CDR2 SYGVKD. V lost 8 bases and J lost 7, with 17 bases in between. The CDR3 extends over 13 amino acids.

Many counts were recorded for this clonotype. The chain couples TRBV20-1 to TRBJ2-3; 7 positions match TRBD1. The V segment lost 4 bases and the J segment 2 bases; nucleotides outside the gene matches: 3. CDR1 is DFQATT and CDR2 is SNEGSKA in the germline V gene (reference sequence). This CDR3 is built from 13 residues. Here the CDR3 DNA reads TGCAGTGCTACCGGGACAGCCACAGATACGCAGTATTTT. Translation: CSATGTATDTQYF.

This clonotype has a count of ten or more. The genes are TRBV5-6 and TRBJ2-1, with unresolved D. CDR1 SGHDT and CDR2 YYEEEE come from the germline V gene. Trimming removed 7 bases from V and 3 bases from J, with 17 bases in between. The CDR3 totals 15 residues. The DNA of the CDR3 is TGTGCCAGCCTTCACCGGCCGGAGAACTACAATGAGCAGTTCTTC. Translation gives CASLHRPENYNEQFF. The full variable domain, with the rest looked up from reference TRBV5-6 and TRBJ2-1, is DAGVTQSPTHLIKTRGQQVTLRCSPKSGHDTVSWYQQALGQGPQFIFQYYEEEERQRGNFPDRFSGHQFPNYSSELNVNALLLGDSALYLCASLHRPENYNEQFFGPGTRLTVL.

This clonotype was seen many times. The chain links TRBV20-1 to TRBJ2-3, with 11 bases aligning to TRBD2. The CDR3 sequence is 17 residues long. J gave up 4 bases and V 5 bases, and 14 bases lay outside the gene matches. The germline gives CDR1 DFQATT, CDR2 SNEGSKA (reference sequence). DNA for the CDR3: TGCAGTGCTGGAATTCTTACTAGCGGGAGTGGCGCAGATACGCAGTATTTT. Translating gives CSAGILTSGSGADTQYF.

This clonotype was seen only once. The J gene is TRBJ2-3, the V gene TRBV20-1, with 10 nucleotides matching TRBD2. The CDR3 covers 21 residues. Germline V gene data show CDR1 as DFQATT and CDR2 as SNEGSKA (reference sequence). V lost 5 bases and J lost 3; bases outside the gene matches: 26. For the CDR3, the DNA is TGCAGTGCTGAAGGGGGTGCTAGCGGGAGATCGGGCTTGTGGGGGACAGATACGCAGTATTTT. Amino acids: CSAEGGASGRSGLWGTDTQYF.